The 18 T cell receptor beta chains listed next were all sequenced from one sample in a study of blood T cell repertoires in COVID-19. Produced via immunoSEQ multiplex PCR; TCRdb's table is partial and in-frame only. The repertoire holds about 280,000 clones, under 95% seen once, with about 3% in the top ten. Material for sequencing was PBMCs or T cells enriched from blood (not recorded which). The receptors originated from a man aged 40-50 years who had been exposed to COVID-19.

The chain recombines TRBV10-3 with TRBJ1-5; a possible D gene is TRBD1 (5 bases). The CDR3 loop spans 15 amino acids. The germline V gene has CDR1 ENHRY and CDR2 SYGVKD. V was cut by 0 bases and J by 3 bases, with 9 bases left in between. In DNA form, the CDR3 reads TGTGCCATCAGTGAGTCGGGAGGGGTCAATCAGCCCCAGCATTTT. This sequence encodes CAISESGGVNQPQHF.

The J gene is TRBJ2-3, the V gene TRBV9, with 7 positions matching TRBD1. This CDR3 spans 15 amino acids. Germline CDR1 reads SGDLS; CDR2 reads YYNGEE. Trimming cost V 3 bases and J 2 bases; bases outside gene matches: 6. The CDR3 loop is CASSGQGLFTDTQYF. CDR3 bases: TGTGCCAGCAGCGGACAGGGCCTATTCACAGATACGCAGTATTTT. Based on the CDR3 plus reference TRBV9 and TRBJ2-3, the full variable domain is DSGVTQTPKHLITATGQRVTLRCSPRSGDLSVYWYQQSLDQGLQFLIQYYNGEERAKGNILERFSAQQFPDLHSELNLSSLELGDSALYFCASSGQGLFTDTQYFGPGTRLTVL.

The J gene is TRBJ1-4, the V gene TRBV19; the D is unclear. Germline V gene sequence: CDR1 LNHDA, CDR2 SQIVND (reference sequence). V lost 5 bases to trimming and J lost 4 bases, with 8 bases between them. The CDR3 consists of 13 residues. The CDR3 sequence: CASSRFGNEKLFF. CDR3 nucleotides: TGTGCCAGTAGTCGTTTCGGTAATGAAAAACTGTTTTTT. The full variable domain, rest sourced from reference TRBV19 and TRBJ1-4, is DGGITQSPKYLFRKEGQNVTLSCEQNLNHDAMYWYRQDPGQGLRLIYYSQIVNDFQKGDIAEGYSVSREKKESFPLTVTSAQKNPTAFYLCASSRFGNEKLFFGSGTQLSVL.

The chain uses TRBV2 and TRBJ1-6; no clear D. The CDR3 length is 17 residues. Germline V gene sequence: CDR1 SNHLY, CDR2 FYNNEI. With 3 bases removed from V and 0 bases from J, the gap between germline ends came to 12 bases. CDR3 DNA sequence: TGTGCCAGCAGTGAGAATCTGTCGAGCTCCTATAATTCACCCCTCCACTTT. Its protein is CASSENLSSSYNSPLHF.

The gene calls are TRBV9 and TRBJ1-2; possibly TRBD1 for D (6 bases). Germline CDR1 and CDR2: SGDLS and YYNGEE. With 0 bases removed from V and 5 bases from J, the gap between germline ends came to 14 bases. The CDR3 runs to 15 residues. The CDR3 protein is CASSVVSGDKYGYTF. The CDR3 region has the DNA TGTGCCAGCAGCGTAGTGTCCGGGGACAAGTATGGCTACACCTTC.

This clone was picked up one time. This chain connects TRBV7-9 to TRBJ1-2; maybe TRBD1 (5 bases). CDR3 length equals 12 residues. Germline V gene data show CDR1 as SEHNR and CDR2 as FQNEAQ (reference sequence). V gave up 5 bases and J gave up 7 bases, with 11 bases separating them. In nucleotides, the CDR3 is TGTGCCAGCAGCAGAGACAGCAGTGGCTACACCTTC. This codes for CASSRDSSGYTF. The entire variable domain, with the rest obtained from reference TRBV7-9 and TRBJ1-2, is as follows: DTGVSQNPRHKITKRGQNVTFRCDPISEHNRLYWYRQTLGQGPEFLTYFQNEAQLEKSRLLSDRFSAERPKGSFSTLEIQRTEQGDSAMYLCASSRDSSGYTFGSGTRLTVV.

The chain joins TRBV30 to TRBJ2-3, with D possibly TRBD2 on 6 matching bases. Per germline, CDR1 GTSNPN and CDR2 SVGIG (reference sequence). V was cut by 1 base and J by 6 bases, with 17 bases left in between. The CDR3 spans 15 residues. Written as DNA, the CDR3 is TGTGCCTGGAGTGGACCCTTAGCTAGCGCCGATACGCAGTATTTT. This translates into CAWSGPLASADTQYF.

The sample holds one count of this clone. V and J are TRBV29-1 and TRBJ2-3; 11 nucleotides align to TRBD1. V gave up 6 bases and J gave up 5 bases; unmatched junction bases: 4. The CDR3 is 13 residues long. Per the germline V gene, CDR1 is SQVTM and CDR2 is ANQGSEA. In DNA form, the CDR3 reads TGCAGCGTAGGACAGGGGGCCGGAGATACGCAGTATTTT. Protein sequence: CSVGQGAGDTQYF.

The table lists this clone with a few counts. The CDR3 reads CASSPVTWEYGYTF. CDR3 DNA sequence: TGCGCCAGCAGCCCGGTTACCTGGGAGTATGGCTACACCTTC. The chain uses TRBV5-1 and TRBJ1-2; no definite D call. In germline, CDR1 is SGHRS, CDR2 YFSETQ. Between the trimmed V and J ends, which lost 4 bases and 5 bases, there was a span of 15 bases. The CDR3 sequence is 14 residues long.

This rearrangement joins TRBV9 to TRBJ1-2; no definite D call. Germline CDR1 is SGDLS and CDR2 is YYNGEE. The CDR3 extends over 12 amino acids. Deletions cut 3 bases from V and 5 bases from J, with 8 bases between. The CDR3 DNA reads TGTGCCAGCAGCGACAGTTTGTATGGCTACACCTTC. Protein sequence: CASSDSLYGYTF.

The chain joins TRBV6-4 to TRBJ2-3, with 7 bases lining up with TRBD2. Germline V lookup: CDR1 MRHNA, CDR2 SNTAGT. The V gene end was trimmed by 6 bases and the J gene end by 6 bases; junction bases not matched to a gene: 9. The CDR3 has 14 residues. DNA for the CDR3: TGTGCCAGCAGGGCCAGCGGGAAAGGGGATACGCAGTATTTT. It yields the protein CASRASGKGDTQYF.

This rearrangement joins TRBV29-1 to TRBJ2-5; 7 bases are shared with TRBD2. The CDR3 totals 12 residues. J lost 5 bases, V lost 0 bases, and 0 bases had no gene match. CDR1 SQVTM and CDR2 ANQGSEA come from the germline V gene. The CDR3 sequence: CSVEEGGETQYF. CDR3 nucleotide sequence: TGCAGCGTTGAAGAGGGGGGGGAGACCCAGTACTTC.

The rearrangement uses TRBV11-2 and TRBJ2-1, with TRBD2 matching over 12 bases. Germline-derived CDR1 and CDR2 are SGHAT and FQNNGV. The CDR3 has 16 amino acids. V gave up 4 bases and J gave up 6 bases; unmatched junction bases: 7. The CDR3 here is CASSSPGLAGTNEQFF. DNA for the CDR3: TGTGCCAGCAGCTCCCCTGGACTAGCGGGGACCAATGAGCAGTTCTTC.

V and J are TRBV28 and TRBJ1-3; 8 bases fit TRBD1. The CDR3 has 16 amino acids. The J segment lost 4 bases and the V segment lost 6 bases, leaving 11 bases of the junction unmatched. Germline CDR1 is MDHEN and CDR2 is SYDVKM. The CDR3 region has the DNA TGTGCCAGCAGAGATCAGGGGGCAGGAGAAGGAAACACCATATATTTT. This sequence encodes CASRDQGAGEGNTIYF.

This clone was seen once. The chain uses TRBV7-9 and TRBJ1-2, with TRBD1 as a possible D gene (5 bases). Trimming took off 3 bases at V and 0 bases at J, with 8 bases between the two ends. There are 14 residues in the CDR3. CDR1 SEHNR and CDR2 FQNEAQ come from the germline V gene (reference sequence). CDR3 amino acids: CASSLGTSNYGYTF. CDR3 DNA: TGTGCCAGCAGCTTGGGGACTTCTAACTATGGCTACACCTTC.

The gene calls are TRBV6-5 and TRBJ1-1; weak D call: TRBD1 (5 bases). Germline lookup yields CDR1 MNHEY and CDR2 SVGAGI. This CDR3 is built from 13 residues. Trimming shortened V by 9 bases and J by 7 bases, and 18 bases separated the two germline ends. The chain's CDR3 is CASSQLGALEAFF. The DNA for the CDR3 is TGTGCCAGTTCCCAATTAGGGGCCCTTGAAGCTTTCTTT.

The rearrangement uses TRBV28 and TRBJ1-1; no clear D. Germline V gives CDR1 MDHEN, CDR2 SYDVKM. The CDR3 sequence is 15 residues long. Between the trimmed V and J ends, which lost 1 base and 3 bases, there was a span of 12 bases. CDR3 region: CASSLLRQDYTEAFF. The CDR3 DNA reads as TGTGCCAGCAGTTTATTGAGGCAGGACTACACTGAAGCTTTCTTT.

This clone showed up just once. The V call is TRBV5-4, the J call TRBJ2-1; 10 bases line up with TRBD2. CDR1 is SGHNT and CDR2 is YYREEE in the germline V gene (reference sequence). The trim removed 4 bases at V and 9 bases at J, leaving 13 bases unmatched. This CDR3 has 16 residues. In DNA form, the CDR3 reads TGTGCCAGCAGCACAGGGGGGACTAGCGAAGGCGGTGAGCAGTTCTTC. Amino acids: CASSTGGTSEGGEQFF.